The 16 T cell receptor beta chains reported below all come from one sample, sequenced in a study of blood T cell repertoires in COVID-19. Measured with immunoSEQ multiplex PCR; TCRdb has only the in-frame clones, and not every one. The sample carries approximately 250,000 clones, 70% to 90% recorded once. The sequenced material came from peripheral blood. These receptors all come from a middle-aged man with acute or convalescent COVID-19.

The gene calls are TRBV20-1 and TRBJ1-2, with TRBD1 matching over 8 bases. The V gene end was trimmed by 3 bases and the J gene end by 4 bases; junction bases not matched to a gene: 7. Germline V gives CDR1 DFQATT, CDR2 SNEGSKA (reference sequence). The CDR3 is 14 amino acids. The CDR3 region has the DNA TGCAGTGCTAGTCCGGGACAGGACCCCTATGGCTACACCTTC. Amino acid sequence: CSASPGQDPYGYTF.

J is TRBJ2-7 and V is TRBV27; 9 bases map to TRBD1. Germline CDR1 and CDR2: MNHEY and SMNVEV (reference sequence). With 5 bases clipped from V and 7 bases from J, the junction kept 6 bases outside the gene matches. The CDR3 runs to 13 residues. CDR3 sequence: CASSARTGVEQYF. The CDR3 DNA follows: TGTGCCAGCAGTGCCCGGACAGGGGTGGAGCAGTACTTC.

The chain has TRBV7-9 and TRBJ2-1; maybe TRBD2 (6 bases). This CDR3 contains 12 residues. Germline CDR1 and CDR2: SEHNR and FQNEAQ (reference sequence). With 4 bases removed from V and 9 bases from J, the gap between germline ends came to 10 bases. CDR3 coding DNA: TGTGCCAGCAGCTACCGGGGGAGTGAGCAGTTCTTC. This codes for CASSYRGSEQFF.

The chain has TRBV4-2 and TRBJ1-2; no clear D. The CDR3 is 15 residues long. CDR1 and CDR2 (germline): LGHNA, YNFKEQ. The V end was cut by 1 base, the J end by 4 bases, with 13 bases between. The CDR3 loop reads CASSQAGQEVYGYTF. Here the CDR3 DNA reads TGTGCCAGCAGCCAAGCTGGGCAGGAGGTCTATGGCTACACCTTC.

V is TRBV11-1 and J is TRBJ1-1, with 8 bases lining up with TRBD1. The CDR3 totals 13 residues. The junction had 5 bases not matched to a gene; V was cut back by 5 bases and J by 6 bases. Looked up from germline, CDR1 is SGHAT and CDR2 is FQDESV (reference sequence). The CDR3 loop is CASSPDRVAEAFF. The CDR3, as DNA: TGTGCCAGCAGCCCGGACAGGGTCGCTGAAGCTTTCTTT.

The DNA of the CDR3 is TGTGCCAGTAGTCGGTCGAGCCGCTATCAGCCCCAGCATTTT. This codes for CASSRSSRYQPQHF. This rearrangement joins TRBV19 to TRBJ1-5, with no clear D. The V end was cut by 5 bases, the J end by 5 bases, with 13 bases between. The length of the CDR3 is 14 residues. Per germline, CDR1 LNHDA and CDR2 SQIVND (reference sequence). Full variable domain (outside the CDR3, taken from reference TRBV19 and TRBJ1-5): DGGITQSPKYLFRKEGQNVTLSCEQNLNHDAMYWYRQDPGQGLRLIYYSQIVNDFQKGDIAEGYSVSREKKESFPLTVTSAQKNPTAFYLCASSRSSRYQPQHFGDGTRLSIL.

This chain links TRBV18 with TRBJ2-7; 9 bases match TRBD1. Germline loops: CDR1 KGHSH, CDR2 LQKENI. CDR3 size: 15 residues. The trim removed 5 bases at V and 3 bases at J, leaving 8 bases unmatched. The CDR3 sequence: CASSTTGQGGYEQYF. As DNA, the CDR3 is TGTGCCAGCTCAACCACGGGACAGGGCGGCTACGAGCAGTACTTC.

The chain recombines TRBV19 with TRBJ1-6; tentatively, D is TRBD1 (5 bases). V was shortened by 2 bases and J by 8 bases, with 10 bases between the two germline ends. This CDR3 contains 14 residues. Germline V gene data show CDR1 as LNHDA and CDR2 as SQIVND (reference sequence). DNA for the CDR3: TGTGCCAGTAGTATACCCGGGGGGTATTCACCCCTCCACTTT. Amino acids: CASSIPGGYSPLHF. The whole variable domain, filled in from reference TRBV19 and TRBJ1-6, reads DGGITQSPKYLFRKEGQNVTLSCEQNLNHDAMYWYRQDPGQGLRLIYYSQIVNDFQKGDIAEGYSVSREKKESFPLTVTSAQKNPTAFYLCASSIPGGYSPLHFGNGTRLTVT.

This chain links TRBV5-1 with TRBJ1-1; TRBD1 agrees at 9 bases. Germline values: CDR1 SGHRS, CDR2 YFSETQ. With 5 bases clipped from V and 4 bases from J, the junction kept 3 bases outside the gene matches. The CDR3 covers 13 residues. In DNA, the CDR3 is TGCGCCAGCAGTGGGGACAGGGCCACTGAAGCTTTCTTT. It encodes CASSGDRATEAFF.

With regard to this clone: Within the sample, other DNA sequences also encode this same CDR3. J is TRBJ1-1 and V is TRBV6-5; the D gene is possibly TRBD1 (6 bases). This CDR3 region has 13 residues. Germline CDR1 MNHEY, CDR2 SVGAGI. The ends were cut back, 5 bases at V and 2 bases at J, with 9 bases in the middle. CDR3: CASSRQENTEAFF. CDR3 DNA sequence: TGTGCCAGCAGTCGACAGGAAAACACTGAAGCTTTCTTT.

The V gene is TRBV11-2, the J gene TRBJ2-3; D gene ambiguous. Trimming shortened V by 1 base and J by 0 bases, and 11 bases separated the two germline ends. Germline V gene data show CDR1 as SGHAT and CDR2 as FQNNGV. The CDR3 runs to 16 residues. CDR3 amino acids: CASSLGLAPSTDTQYF. DNA of the CDR3: TGTGCCAGCAGCTTAGGACTCGCCCCTAGCACAGATACGCAGTATTTT.

The V gene is TRBV4-3, the J gene TRBJ2-2; no clear D. The CDR3 sequence is 14 residues long. Germline CDR1 is LGHNA and CDR2 is YSLEER. V was trimmed by 6 bases and J by 0 bases, leaving 8 bases between them. The chain's CDR3 is CASRRKTNTGELFF. The CDR3 DNA is TGCGCCAGCAGGAGAAAGACGAACACCGGGGAGCTGTTTTTT.

The chain has TRBV5-6 and TRBJ2-5, with TRBD2 as a possible D gene (5 bases). The CDR3 runs 15 residues. The V and J ends lost 1 base and 8 bases respectively, with 18 bases between them. Germline values: CDR1 SGHDT, CDR2 YYEEEE. The CDR3 sequence: CASSLLSGSPETQYF. CDR3 nucleotide sequence: TGTGCCAGCAGCTTGTTAAGCGGCAGCCCCGAAACCCAGTACTTC.

CDR3 coding DNA: TGTGCCAGCAGCCCCCGACTAGCGGGGGGCGAGCAGTTCTTC. Translating it yields CASSPRLAGGEQFF. V gene TRBV9 combines with J gene TRBJ2-1, with 13 bases lining up with TRBD2. J was trimmed by 10 bases and V by 4 bases; bases with no gene match: 5. The germline V gene encodes CDR1 SGDLS and CDR2 YYNGEE. This CDR3 has 14 amino acids.

The chain joins TRBV7-2 to TRBJ1-4; 9 bases align to TRBD1. Germline lookup yields CDR1 SGHTA and CDR2 FQGNSA. V was clipped by 5 bases and J by 0 bases; unmatched bases: 4. The CDR3 contains 16 residues. The CDR3 loop is CASSERQGATNEKLFF. The CDR3 DNA sequence: TGTGCCAGCAGCGAGAGACAGGGGGCAACTAATGAAAAACTGTTTTTT.

The V gene is TRBV28, the J gene TRBJ2-7; D might be TRBD2 (7 bases). This CDR3 is 14 amino acids long. Looked up from germline, CDR1 is MDHEN and CDR2 is SYDVKM. V was cut by 7 bases and J by 3 bases, with 16 bases left in between. CDR3: CASIAGARVYEQYF. In DNA form, the CDR3 reads TGTGCCAGCATCGCGGGGGCAAGGGTCTACGAGCAGTACTTC.